This T cell receptor (beta chain) came from a study of blood T cells in healthy people across ages. About the study: In model experiments, template switching was able to capture about one barcoded beta molecule for every two T cells that were present.

CDR1 DFQATT and CDR2 SNEGSKA come from the germline V gene (reference sequence). The length of the CDR3 is 15 residues. The second PCR ran about 7 to 12 cycles with a sample-barcoded 5' primer and J-beta primers. Every sample produced at least 2.5 million CDR3-containing paired-end reads. Each CDR3 protein is one row after TCRdb ran MiXCR on the 5' RACE reads. The sample shows some 1,500,000 distinct CDR3 sequences, roughly 43% of them seen only once. Notes on this clonotype: The antigen remains unidentified.

General study points: Per million T cells, TCR beta diversity dropped about linearly as age rose. Long-lived and aged donors differed, with more naive CD4+ cells and higher diversity in the long-lived.

V is TRBV20-1 and J is TRBJ2-1; 9 bases map to TRBD2. The J call may be faulty, since TRBJ2-7 better matches the DNA end. Input material: blood. The receptor's source is a woman between 18 and 29 years old in good health. Here the CDR3 DNA reads TGCAGTGCTAGTTGGGCGGGGGGGCCCCACAATGAGCAGTACTTC. Its protein product is CSASWAGGPHNEQYF.